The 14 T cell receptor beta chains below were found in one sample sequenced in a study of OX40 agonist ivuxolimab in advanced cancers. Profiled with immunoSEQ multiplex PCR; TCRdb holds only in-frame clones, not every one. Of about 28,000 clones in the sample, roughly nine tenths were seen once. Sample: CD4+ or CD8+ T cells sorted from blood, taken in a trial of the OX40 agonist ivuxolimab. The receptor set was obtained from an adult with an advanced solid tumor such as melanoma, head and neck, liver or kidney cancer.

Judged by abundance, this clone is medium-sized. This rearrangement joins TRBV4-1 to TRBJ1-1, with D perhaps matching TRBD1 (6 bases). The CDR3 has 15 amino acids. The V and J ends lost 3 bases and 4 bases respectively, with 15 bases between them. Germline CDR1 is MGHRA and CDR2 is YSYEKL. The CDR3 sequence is CASSHWGAAGTEAFF. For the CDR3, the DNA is TGCGCCAGCAGCCACTGGGGGGCTGCGGGCACTGAAGCTTTCTTT.

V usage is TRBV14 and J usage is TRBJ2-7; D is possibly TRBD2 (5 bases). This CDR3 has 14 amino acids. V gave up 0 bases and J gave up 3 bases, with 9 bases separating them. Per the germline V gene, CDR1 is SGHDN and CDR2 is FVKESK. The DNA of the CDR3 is TGTGCCAGCAGCCAAGAATCAGGACTCTACGAGCAGTACTTC. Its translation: CASSQESGLYEQYF.

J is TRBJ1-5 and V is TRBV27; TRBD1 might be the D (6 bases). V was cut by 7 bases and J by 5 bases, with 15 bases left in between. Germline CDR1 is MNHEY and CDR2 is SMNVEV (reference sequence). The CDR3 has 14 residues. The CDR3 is CASNDRGRDQPQHF. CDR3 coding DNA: TGTGCCAGCAACGATCGGGGGCGGGATCAGCCCCAGCATTTT.

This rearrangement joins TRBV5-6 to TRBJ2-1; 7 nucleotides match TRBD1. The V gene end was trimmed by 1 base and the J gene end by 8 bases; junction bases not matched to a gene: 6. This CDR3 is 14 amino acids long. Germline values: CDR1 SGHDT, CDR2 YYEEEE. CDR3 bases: TGTGCCAGCAGCTTGACCGGGACAGTGTATGAGCAGTTCTTC. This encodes CASSLTGTVYEQFF.

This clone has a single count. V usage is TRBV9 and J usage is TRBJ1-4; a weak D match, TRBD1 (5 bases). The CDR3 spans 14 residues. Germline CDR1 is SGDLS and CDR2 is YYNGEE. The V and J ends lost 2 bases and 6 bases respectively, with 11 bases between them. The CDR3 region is CASSVQGKDEKLFF. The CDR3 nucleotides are TGTGCCAGCAGCGTGCAGGGTAAGGATGAAAAACTGTTTTTT.

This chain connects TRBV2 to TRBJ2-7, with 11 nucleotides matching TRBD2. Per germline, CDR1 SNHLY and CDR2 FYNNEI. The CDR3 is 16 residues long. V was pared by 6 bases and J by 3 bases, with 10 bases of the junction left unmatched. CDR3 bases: TGTGCCAGCAGACCCCTAATAGCGGGAGGGGGCTACGAGCAGTACTTC. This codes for CASRPLIAGGGYEQYF.

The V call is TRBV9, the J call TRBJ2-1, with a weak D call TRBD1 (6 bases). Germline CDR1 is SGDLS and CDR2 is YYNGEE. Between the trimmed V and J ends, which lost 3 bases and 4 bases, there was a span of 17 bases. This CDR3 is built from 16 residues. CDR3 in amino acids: CASSGPPPTGYNEQFF. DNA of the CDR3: TGTGCCAGCAGCGGCCCACCCCCCACAGGGTACAATGAGCAGTTCTTC.

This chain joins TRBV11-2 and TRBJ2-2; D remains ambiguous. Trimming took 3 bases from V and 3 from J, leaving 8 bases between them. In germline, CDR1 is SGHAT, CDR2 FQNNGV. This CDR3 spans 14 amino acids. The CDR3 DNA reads TGTGCCAGCAGCTTTGTACGATACACCGGGGAGCTGTTTTTT. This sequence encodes CASSFVRYTGELFF.

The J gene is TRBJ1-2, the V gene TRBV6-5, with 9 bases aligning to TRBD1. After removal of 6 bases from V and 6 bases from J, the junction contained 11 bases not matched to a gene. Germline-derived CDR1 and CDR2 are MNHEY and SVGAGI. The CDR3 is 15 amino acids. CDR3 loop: CASSNSQGAGDGYTF. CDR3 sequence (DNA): TGTGCCAGCAGCAACTCACAGGGGGCGGGTGATGGCTACACCTTC.

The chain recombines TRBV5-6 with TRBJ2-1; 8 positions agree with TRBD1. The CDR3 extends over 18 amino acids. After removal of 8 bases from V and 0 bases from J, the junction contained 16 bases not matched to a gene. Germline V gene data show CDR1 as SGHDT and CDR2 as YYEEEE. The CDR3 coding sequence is TGTGCCAGTCAACCCGGGACAGGCCTTGAGAGCTCCTACAATGAGCAGTTCTTC. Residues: CASQPGTGLESSYNEQFF.

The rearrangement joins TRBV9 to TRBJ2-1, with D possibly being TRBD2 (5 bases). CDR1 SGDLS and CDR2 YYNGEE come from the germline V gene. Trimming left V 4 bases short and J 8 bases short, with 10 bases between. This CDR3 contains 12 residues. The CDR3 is CASSLSDDEQFF. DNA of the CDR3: TGTGCCAGCAGCCTTAGCGACGATGAGCAGTTCTTC.

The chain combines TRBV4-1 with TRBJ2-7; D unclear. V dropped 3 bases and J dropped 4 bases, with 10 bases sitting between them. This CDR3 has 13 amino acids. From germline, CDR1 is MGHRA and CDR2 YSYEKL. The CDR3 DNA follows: TGCGCCAGCAGCCATAGTACTATTTACGAGCAGTACTTC. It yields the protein CASSHSTIYEQYF.

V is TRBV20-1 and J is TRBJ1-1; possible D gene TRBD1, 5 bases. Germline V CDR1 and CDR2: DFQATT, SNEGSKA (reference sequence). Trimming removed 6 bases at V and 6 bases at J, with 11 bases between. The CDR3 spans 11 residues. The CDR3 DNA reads TGCAGTGCGGCAGGAGGGGCTGAAGCTTTCTTT. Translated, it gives CSAAGGAEAFF.

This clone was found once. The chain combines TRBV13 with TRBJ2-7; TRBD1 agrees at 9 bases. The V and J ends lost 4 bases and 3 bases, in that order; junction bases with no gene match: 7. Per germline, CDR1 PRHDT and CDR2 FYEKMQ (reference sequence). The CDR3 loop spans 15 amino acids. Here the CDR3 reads CASSSRGDRVYEQYF. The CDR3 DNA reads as TGTGCCAGCAGCTCTCGGGGGGACAGGGTCTACGAGCAGTACTTC. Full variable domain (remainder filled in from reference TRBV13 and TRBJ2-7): AAGVIQSPRHLIKEKRETATLKCYPIPRHDTVYWYQQGPGQDPQFLISFYEKMQSDKGSIPDRFSAQQFSDYHSELNMSSLELGDSALYFCASSSRGDRVYEQYFGPGTRLTVT.